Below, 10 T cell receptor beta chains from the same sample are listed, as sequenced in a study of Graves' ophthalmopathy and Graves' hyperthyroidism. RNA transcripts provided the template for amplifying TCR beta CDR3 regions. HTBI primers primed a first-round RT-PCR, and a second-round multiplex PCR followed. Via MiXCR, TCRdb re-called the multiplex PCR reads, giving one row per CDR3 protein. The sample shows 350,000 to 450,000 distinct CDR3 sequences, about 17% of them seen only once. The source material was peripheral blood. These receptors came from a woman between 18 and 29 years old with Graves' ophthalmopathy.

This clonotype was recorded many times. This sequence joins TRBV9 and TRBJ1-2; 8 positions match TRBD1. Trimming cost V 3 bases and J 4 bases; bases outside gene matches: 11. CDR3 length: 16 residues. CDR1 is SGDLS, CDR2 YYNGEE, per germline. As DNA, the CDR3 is TGTGCCAGCAGCGCCCGAGGAGACAGGGGAGGCTATGGCTACACCTTC. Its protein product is CASSARGDRGGYGYTF.

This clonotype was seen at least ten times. The CDR3 DNA follows: TGCAGTGCTAGTGAACGGAACCAAGAGACCCAGTACTTC. It specifies CSASERNQETQYF. The V gene is TRBV20-1, the J gene TRBJ2-5; D ambiguous. Germline CDR1 reads DFQATT; CDR2 reads SNEGSKA (reference sequence). This CDR3 is built from 13 residues. Trimming removed 3 bases from V and 0 bases from J, with 8 bases in between.

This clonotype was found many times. CDR3 sequence reads: CASSVAAVSNTEAFF. The DNA of the CDR3 is TGTGCCAGCAGCGTAGCAGCAGTGTCGAACACTGAAGCTTTCTTT. The rearrangement links TRBV9 to TRBJ1-1; no firm D call. The V end was cut by 0 bases, the J end by 1 base, with 10 bases between. The germline V gene encodes CDR1 SGDLS and CDR2 YYNGEE. The CDR3 contains 15 residues.

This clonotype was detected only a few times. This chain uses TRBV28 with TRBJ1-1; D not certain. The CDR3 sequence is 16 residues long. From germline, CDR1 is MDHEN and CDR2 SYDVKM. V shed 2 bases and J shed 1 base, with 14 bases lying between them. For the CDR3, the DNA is TGTGCCAGCAGTTTACGGCGATTGAGAGCGAACACTGAAGCTTTCTTT. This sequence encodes CASSLRRLRANTEAFF.

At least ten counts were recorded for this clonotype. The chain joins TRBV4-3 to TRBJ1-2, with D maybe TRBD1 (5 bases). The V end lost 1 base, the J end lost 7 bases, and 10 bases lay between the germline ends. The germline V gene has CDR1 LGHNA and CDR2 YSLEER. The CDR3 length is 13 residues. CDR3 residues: CASSQGGPSGYTF. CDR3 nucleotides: TGCGCCAGCAGCCAAGGGGGACCCAGTGGCTACACCTTC.

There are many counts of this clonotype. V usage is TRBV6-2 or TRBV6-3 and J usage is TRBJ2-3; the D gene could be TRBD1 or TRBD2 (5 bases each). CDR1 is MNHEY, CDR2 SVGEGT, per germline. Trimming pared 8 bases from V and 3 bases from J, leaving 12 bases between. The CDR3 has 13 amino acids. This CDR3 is CASPWGKTDTQYF. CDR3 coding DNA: TGTGCCAGCCCCTGGGGGAAGACAGATACGCAGTATTTT.

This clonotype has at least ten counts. CDR3 region: CASSLDISSGNTIYF. The CDR3 nucleotides are TGTGCCAGCAGCTTAGATATTAGCTCTGGAAACACCATATATTTT. V is TRBV11-2 and J is TRBJ1-3; D remains ambiguous. Germline V CDR1 and CDR2: SGHAT, FQNNGV. The CDR3 runs to 15 residues. V was clipped by 0 bases and J by 0 bases, with 6 bases between them.

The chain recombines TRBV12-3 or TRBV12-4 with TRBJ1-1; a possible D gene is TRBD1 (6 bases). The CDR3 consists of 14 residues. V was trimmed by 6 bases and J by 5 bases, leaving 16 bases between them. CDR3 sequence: CASSKQGTGTEAFF. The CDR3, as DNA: TGTGCCAGCAGCAAGCAGGGGACGGGGACTGAAGCTTTCTTT.

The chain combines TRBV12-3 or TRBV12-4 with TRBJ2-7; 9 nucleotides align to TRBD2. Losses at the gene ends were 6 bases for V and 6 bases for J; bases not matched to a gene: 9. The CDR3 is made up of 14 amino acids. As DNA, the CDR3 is TGTGCCAGCAGCGGGACTAGCTTTCGCGGCGAGCAGTACTTC. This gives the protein CASSGTSFRGEQYF.

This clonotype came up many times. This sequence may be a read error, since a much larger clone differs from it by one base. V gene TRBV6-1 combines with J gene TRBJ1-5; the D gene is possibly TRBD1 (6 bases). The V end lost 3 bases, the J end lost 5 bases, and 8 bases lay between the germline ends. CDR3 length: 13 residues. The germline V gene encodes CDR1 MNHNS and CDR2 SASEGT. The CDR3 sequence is CASSDRGDQPQHF. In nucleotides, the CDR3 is TGTGCCAGCAGTGACAGGGGCGATCAGCCCCAGCATTTT.